Listed below are T cell receptor beta chains from one sample, sequenced in a study of blood T cell repertoires in COVID-19. The method was immunoSEQ multiplex PCR; TCRdb's version includes in-frame clones alone and lacks a portion of them. The sample includes 40,000 to 60,000 clones, about 86% of them seen just once. The sequenced sample consisted of peripheral blood. These receptors were obtained from a man of 80 years or more with active COVID-19. Both conserved end residues are part of each CDR3. The D gene is left open where the match is weak. Rows may omit the clone size; those that give it use once, few, many or a size class.

>-|TRBJ2-7|TRBV7-9|-
TGTGCCAGCAGCTTAGGAATAGCGCGCGAGCAGTACTTC
CASSLGIAREQYF
>TRBD2|TRBJ2-7|TRBV4-2|-
TGTGCCAGCAGCCAAACTCCTCCGGGACTAGCGGACGCAAGCTCCTACGAGCAGTACTTC
CASSQTPPGLADASSYEQYF
>TRBD2|TRBJ2-4|TRBV5-4|-
TGTGCCAGCAGCGTGTCTAGCGGACTTGCCAAAAACATTCAGTACTTC
CASSVSSGLAKNIQYF
>-|TRBJ2-1|TRBV6-2/TRBV6-3|-
TGTGCCAGCAGTACCACGGCACAGGGCAGGAATGAGCAGTTCTTC
CASSTTAQGRNEQFF
>TRBD2|TRBJ2-4|TRBV5-6|-
TGTGCCAGCAGCTTAGTACTAGCGGGGGCAACCAAAAACATTCAGTACTTC
CASSLVLAGATKNIQYF
>TRBD1|TRBJ1-5|TRBV6-2/TRBV6-3|-
TGTGCCAGCAGCGCCAGGGGACAGGGCTATCAGCCCCAGCATTTT
CASSARGQGYQPQHF
>-|TRBJ2-7|TRBV27|-
TGTGCCAGCAGTCCCCAAGGGGATTGGCACGAGCAGTACTTC
CASSPQGDWHEQYF
>-|TRBJ2-3|TRBV24-1|-
TGTGCCACCAGTGTTGACAGTAGCACAGATACGCAGTATTTT
CATSVDSSTDTQYF
>-|TRBJ2-7|TRBV5-1|-
TGCGCCAGCAGCTTCTCTCAAAATGTGCGATTGAGGGAGCAGTACTTC
CASSFSQNVRLREQYF
>-|TRBJ1-2|TRBV12-2|-
TGTGCAAGTCGCTTACCAGGGGAACACTATGGCTACACCTTC
CASRLPGEHYGYTF
>TRBD1|TRBJ2-7|TRBV6-5|-
TGTGCCATCACAACCGCGGGACAGGGAACCTACGAGCAGTACTTC
CAITTAGQGTYEQYF
>-|TRBJ1-2|TRBV7-8|-
TGTGCCAGCAGCCCCCGGACAGTCTGGGGCTACACCTTC
CASSPRTVWGYTF
>-|TRBJ2-3|TRBV19|-
TGTGCCAGTAGTCCGTTTTTTGAGGCAGATACGCAGTATTTT
CASSPFFEADTQYF
>TRBD1|TRBJ2-2|TRBV9|-
TGTGCCAGCAGCGTAGGGACAGGAGTGAACACCGGGGAGCTGTTTTTT
CASSVGTGVNTGELFF
>TRBD2|TRBJ2-1|TRBV10-3|-
TGTGCCATCAGTGAGGGAACTAGCGGGAGGGCTGGGCAGTTCTTC
CAISEGTSGRAGQFF
>TRBD1|TRBJ2-7|TRBV19|once
TGTGCCAGTAGTCCACGACAGGGAAGCTACGAGCAGTACTTC
CASSPRQGSYEQYF
>-|TRBJ2-6|TRBV30|-
TGTGCCTGGAAGAGGTCAGGGGCTTTCTCTGGGGCCAACGTCCTGACTTTC
CAWKRSGAFSGANVLTF
>-|TRBJ1-3|TRBV9|-
TGTGCCAGCAGCGCAGCGACAGGAATCACTGGAAACACCATATATTTT
CASSAATGITGNTIYF
>-|TRBJ1-4|TRBV10-3|-
TGTGCCATCAGGGGCCAGGCTAATGAAAAACTGTTTTTT
CAIRGQANEKLFF
>-|TRBJ2-2|TRBV18|-
TGTGCCAGCTCATCCCCCGGCGGGGAGCTGTTTTTT
CASSSPGGELFF
>TRBD2|TRBJ2-3|TRBV7-3|-
TGTGCCAGCAGCCAAGGGGCGGGAGACTCAGATACGCAGTATTTT
CASSQGAGDSDTQYF
>TRBD2|TRBJ2-5|TRBV7-6|-
TGTGCCAGCACCCCTTTAGCTTCTAGCGGTCAAGAGACCCAGTACTTC
CASTPLASSGQETQYF
>-|TRBJ2-1|TRBV6-5|-
TGTGCCAGCAGTACCTTAACGCCGCAGGAGCAGTTCTTC
CASSTLTPQEQFF
>-|TRBJ2-7|TRBV11-2|-
TGTGCCAGCAGCTGGACAGAAGCCTCCTACGAGCAGTACTTC
CASSWTEASYEQYF
>-|TRBJ2-3|TRBV29-1|-
TGCAGTGGCGGCAGGGGGGACACAGATACGCAGTATTTT
CSGGRGDTDTQYF
>-|TRBJ1-4|TRBV30|few
TGTGCCTGGAGTGCACGGGAGGGAACGATTGAAAAACTGTTTTTT
CAWSAREGTIEKLFF
>TRBD1|TRBJ1-2|TRBV3-1/TRBV3-2|-
TGTGCCAGCTCAGGTGACAGGGATGGCTACACCTTC
CASSGDRDGYTF
>TRBD1|TRBJ2-1|TRBV4-1|few
TGCGCCAGCATCCGTGGGGGACAGGGTTCGCATGAGCAGTTCTTC
CASIRGGQGSHEQFF
>-|TRBJ1-5|TRBV5-1|-
TGCGCCAGCAGCCCCACTTTTTCGGGATCCAGCAATCAGCCCCAGCATTTT
CASSPTFSGSSNQPQHF
>-|TRBJ1-3|TRBV6-5|-
TGTGCCAGCAGGGGCTTGGGAAACACCATATATTTT
CASRGLGNTIYF
>TRBD2|TRBJ2-3|TRBV11-2|-
TGTGCCAGCAGCTTAGATTTCCTAGCGGGAGCATTTCGGGCAGATACGCAGTATTTT
CASSLDFLAGAFRADTQYF
>TRBD2|TRBJ2-5|TRBV30|-
TGTGCCTGGAGTGTCGGATCGGGAGGCCTCCAAGAGACCCAGTACTTC
CAWSVGSGGLQETQYF
>TRBD2|TRBJ2-7|TRBV5-1|-
TGCGCCAGCAGCGTTTCGCTAGCGGGCGAATACGAGCAGTACTTC
CASSVSLAGEYEQYF
>-|TRBJ2-1|TRBV11-3|-
TGTGCCAGCAGCTTAGAAGGGCAGGGCAATGAGCAGTTCTTC
CASSLEGQGNEQFF
>TRBD2|TRBJ2-1|TRBV3-1/TRBV3-2|few
TGTGCCAGCAGCCAAGGTTTGGCGGGAGGCTTTAGCTCCTACAATGAGCAGTTCTTC
CASSQGLAGGFSSYNEQFF
>-|TRBJ1-2|TRBV7-9|-
TGTGCCAGCAGCGGGAGACCTAACTATGGCTACACCTTC
CASSGRPNYGYTF
>TRBD1|TRBJ2-3|TRBV4-3|once
TGCGCCAGCAGCCAAGATAAAGGGGGCTCAGTTACGCAGTATTTT
CASSQDKGGSVTQYF
>TRBD1|TRBJ1-2|TRBV5-8|-
TGTGCCACAGGGACAGGTTATGGCTACACCTTC
CATGTGYGYTF
>-|TRBJ1-5|TRBV3-1/TRBV3-2|-
TGTGCCAGCTTTGAGGGCGCACATTACCCCACCACTCAGCCCCAGCATTTT
CASFEGAHYPTTQPQHF
>TRBD1|TRBJ2-7|TRBV11-2|-
TGTGCCAGCAGCCTCGACAGGGACGAGCAGTACTTC
CASSLDRDEQYF
>-|TRBJ2-7|TRBV20-1|-
TGCAGTGCTAGTCATAACAGGGCTACTTACGAGCAGTACTTC
CSASHNRATYEQYF
>-|TRBJ2-5|TRBV7-2|-
TGTGCCAGCAGCAAATTGAGACTAGAGACCCAGTACTTC
CASSKLRLETQYF
>-|TRBJ2-1|TRBV7-9|-
TGTGCCAGCAGCGGCCCGGGCTACAATGAGCAGTTCTTC
CASSGPGYNEQFF
>-|TRBJ1-1|TRBV27|few
TGTGCCAGCAGTTTACAGGGTTTAACTGAAGCTTTCTTT
CASSLQGLTEAFF
>-|TRBJ1-3|TRBV15|-
TGTGCCACCAGCAGAGAGGCAGGGACTGGAAACACCATATATTTT
CATSREAGTGNTIYF
>-|TRBJ1-6|TRBV7-2|-
TGTGCCAGCAGCTTAGAAGCGACCCATAATTCACCCCTCCACTTT
CASSLEATHNSPLHF
>-|TRBJ1-5|TRBV5-8|-
TGTGCCAGCAGCTTACGGGAGTATAGCAATCAGCCCCAGCATTTT
CASSLREYSNQPQHF
>TRBD1|TRBJ1-2|TRBV4-3|-
TGCGCCAGCAGCCACGGACAGGAGATCGGTGGCTACACCTTC
CASSHGQEIGGYTF
>TRBD1|TRBJ1-2|TRBV4-2|-
TGTGCCAGCAGCCAAAGGACAGGGGATGGCTACACCTTC
CASSQRTGDGYTF
>TRBD1|TRBJ2-7|TRBV7-9|-
TGTGCCAGCAGCTTAACAGGGGGGCGTTACGAGCAGTACTTC
CASSLTGGRYEQYF
>TRBD1|TRBJ2-1|TRBV27|-
TGTGCCAGCAGTCCCAACAGGGGGGAAAAGGCCAATGAGCAGTTCTTC
CASSPNRGEKANEQFF
>TRBD1|TRBJ2-3|TRBV27|-
TGTGCCAGCAGTTTGACAGGGGTTGACAAAACAGATACGCAGTATTTT
CASSLTGVDKTDTQYF
>TRBD1|TRBJ2-7|TRBV27|-
TGTGCCAGCGGATCGACAGGGTCGGGCGAGCAGTACTTC
CASGSTGSGEQYF
>TRBD1|TRBJ2-7|TRBV7-2|-
TGTGCCAGCAGCTTAGTAACAGGGGCCGCCTACGAGCAGTACTTC
CASSLVTGAAYEQYF
>TRBD1|TRBJ2-1|TRBV19|-
TGTGCCAGTCAGGGGACAGGGGTCGATGAGCAGTTCTTC
CASQGTGVDEQFF
>-|TRBJ2-1|TRBV5-1|once
TGCGCCAGCAGCTGGGGGGACAGAAATGGGTACAATGAGCAGTTCTTC
CASSWGDRNGYNEQFF
>-|TRBJ2-1|TRBV28|-
TGTGCCAGCAGTTTAACTTTCGGGTCCTACAATGAGCAGTTCTTC
CASSLTFGSYNEQFF
>-|TRBJ1-5|TRBV2|few
TGTGCCAGCAGTTCGGGAACTAGCAATCAGCCCCAGCATTTT
CASSSGTSNQPQHF
>TRBD1|TRBJ2-5|TRBV9|-
TGTGCCAGCAGCTTCCGACAGGGGGCCGGAGAGACCCAGTACTTC
CASSFRQGAGETQYF
>TRBD1|TRBJ2-7|TRBV4-3|once
TGCGCCAGCAGCCAAGCGGGACAGGGTTCGTCCGAGCAGTACTTC
CASSQAGQGSSEQYF